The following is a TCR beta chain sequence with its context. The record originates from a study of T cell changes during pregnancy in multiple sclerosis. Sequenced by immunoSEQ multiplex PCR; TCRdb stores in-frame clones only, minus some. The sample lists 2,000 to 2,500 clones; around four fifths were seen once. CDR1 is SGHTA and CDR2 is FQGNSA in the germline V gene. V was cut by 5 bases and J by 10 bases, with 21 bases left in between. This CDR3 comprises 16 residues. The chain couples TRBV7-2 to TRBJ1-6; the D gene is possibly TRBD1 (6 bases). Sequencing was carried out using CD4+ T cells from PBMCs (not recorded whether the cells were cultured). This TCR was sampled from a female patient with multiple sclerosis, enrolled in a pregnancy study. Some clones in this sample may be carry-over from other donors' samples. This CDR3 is CASSPGFPGQGSPLHF. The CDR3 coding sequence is TGTGCCAGCAGCCCCGGGTTCCCGGGGCAGGGGTCACCCCTCCACTTT.